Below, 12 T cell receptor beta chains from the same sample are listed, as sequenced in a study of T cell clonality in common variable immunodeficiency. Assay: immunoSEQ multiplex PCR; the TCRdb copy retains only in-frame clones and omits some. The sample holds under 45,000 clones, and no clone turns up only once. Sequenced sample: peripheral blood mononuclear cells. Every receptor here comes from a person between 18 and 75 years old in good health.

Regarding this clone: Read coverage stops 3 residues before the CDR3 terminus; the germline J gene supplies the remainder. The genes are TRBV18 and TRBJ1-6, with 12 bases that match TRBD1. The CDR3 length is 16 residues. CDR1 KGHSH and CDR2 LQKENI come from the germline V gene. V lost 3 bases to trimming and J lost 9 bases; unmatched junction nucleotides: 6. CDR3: CASSPPGQGARSPLHF. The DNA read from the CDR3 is TGTGCCAGCTCACCGCCGGGACAGGGGGCGCGTTCACCC. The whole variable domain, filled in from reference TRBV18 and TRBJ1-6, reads NAGVMQNPRHLVRRRGQEARLRCSPMKGHSHVYWYRQLPEEGLKFMVYLQKENIIDESGMPKERFSAEFPKEGPSILRIQQVVRGDSAAYFCASSPPGQGARSPLHFGNGTRLTVT.

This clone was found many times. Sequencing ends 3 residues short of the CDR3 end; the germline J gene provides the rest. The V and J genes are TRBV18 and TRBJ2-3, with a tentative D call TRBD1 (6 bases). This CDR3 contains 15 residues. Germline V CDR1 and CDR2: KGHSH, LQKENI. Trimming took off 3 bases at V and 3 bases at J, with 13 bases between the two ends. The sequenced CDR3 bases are TGTGCCAGCTCACCGAACAGGGTGGGAACAGATACG. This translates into CASSPNRVGTDT. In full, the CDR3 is CASSPNRVGTDTQYF.

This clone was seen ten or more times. Partial CDR3 DNA: TGCGCCAGCAGCTTCAACCTGAGGGGCAATGAG. This gives the protein CASSFNLRGNE. The complete CDR3 sequence is CASSFNLRGNEQFF. J is TRBJ2-1 and V is TRBV5-1; D possibly matches TRBD1 or TRBD2 (5 bases each). Coverage ceases 3 residues before the CDR3 finishes, and the germline J gene fills in the end. The germline V and J ends were trimmed by 2 bases and 6 bases, with 12 bases remaining between them. CDR3 length equals 14 residues. Germline V lookup: CDR1 SGHRS, CDR2 YFSETQ.

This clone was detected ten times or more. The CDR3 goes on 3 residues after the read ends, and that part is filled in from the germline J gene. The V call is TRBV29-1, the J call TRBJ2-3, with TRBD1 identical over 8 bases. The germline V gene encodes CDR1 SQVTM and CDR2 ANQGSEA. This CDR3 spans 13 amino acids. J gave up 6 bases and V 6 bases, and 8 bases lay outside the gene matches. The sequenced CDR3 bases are TGCAGCGTCGGACAGGGTTTGGTGGATACG. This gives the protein CSVGQGLVDT. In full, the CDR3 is CSVGQGLVDTQYF.

CDR3 region: CASSPASDSRKSNIYTF. The sequenced part of the CDR3 DNA is TGTGCCAGCTCACCAGCCTCCGACAGTCGGAAATCAAACATC. This rearrangement joins TRBV18 to TRBJ1-2; perhaps TRBD1 as D (5 bases). The read stops 3 residues short of the end of the CDR3; the missing end is completed from the germline J gene. This CDR3 comprises 17 residues. Germline CDR1 is KGHSH and CDR2 is LQKENI.

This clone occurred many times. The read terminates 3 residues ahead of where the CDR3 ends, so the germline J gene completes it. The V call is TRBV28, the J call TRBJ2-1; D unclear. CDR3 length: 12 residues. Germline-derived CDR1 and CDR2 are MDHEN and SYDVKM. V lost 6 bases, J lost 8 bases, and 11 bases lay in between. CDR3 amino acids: CASSQGLDEQFF. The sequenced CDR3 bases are TGTGCCAGCAGCCAAGGTTTGGATGAG.

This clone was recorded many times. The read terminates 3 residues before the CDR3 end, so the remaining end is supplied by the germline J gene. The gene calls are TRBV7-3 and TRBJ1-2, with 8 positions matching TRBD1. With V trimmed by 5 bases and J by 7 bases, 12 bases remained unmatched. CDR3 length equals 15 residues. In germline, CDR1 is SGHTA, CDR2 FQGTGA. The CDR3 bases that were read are TGTGCCAGCAGCAAGGGACAGGCCCTTCAAGGTGGC. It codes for CASSKGQALQGG. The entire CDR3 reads CASSKGQALQGGYTF.

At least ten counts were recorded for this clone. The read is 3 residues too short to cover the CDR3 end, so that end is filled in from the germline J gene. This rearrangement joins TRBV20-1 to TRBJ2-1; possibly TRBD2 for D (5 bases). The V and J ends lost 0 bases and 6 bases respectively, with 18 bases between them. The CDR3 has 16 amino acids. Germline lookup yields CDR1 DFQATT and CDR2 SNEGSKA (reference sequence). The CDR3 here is CSARDHRLASSNEQFF. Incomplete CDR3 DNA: TGCAGTGCTAGAGATCACCGGCTAGCTTCTTCCAATGAG.

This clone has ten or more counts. The chain's CDR3 is CSVAVAGSGTGELFF. The part of the CDR3 DNA that was read is TGCAGCGTTGCGGTAGCGGGATCTGGCACCGGGGAG. The rearrangement links TRBV29-1 to TRBJ2-2, with 8 bases fitting TRBD2. The CDR3 extends 3 residues past the end of the read, so its final part is completed from the germline J gene. The germline CDR1 and CDR2 sequences are SQVTM and ANQGSEA. V lost 4 bases to trimming and J lost 4 bases; unmatched junction nucleotides: 8. This CDR3 spans 15 amino acids.

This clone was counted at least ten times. This CDR3 reads CASSLSPGLGSSYNEQFF. The CDR3 DNA, read in part, is TGTGCCAGCAGTCTATCGCCCGGACTTGGGAGCTCCTACAATGAG. This chain uses TRBV28 with TRBJ2-1; weak D call: TRBD2 (5 bases). The sequence runs out 3 residues before the end of the CDR3; the remainder is reconstructed from the germline J gene. Germline V lookup: CDR1 MDHEN, CDR2 SYDVKM. The V end was cut by 5 bases, the J end by 0 bases, with 20 bases between. The CDR3 covers 18 residues.

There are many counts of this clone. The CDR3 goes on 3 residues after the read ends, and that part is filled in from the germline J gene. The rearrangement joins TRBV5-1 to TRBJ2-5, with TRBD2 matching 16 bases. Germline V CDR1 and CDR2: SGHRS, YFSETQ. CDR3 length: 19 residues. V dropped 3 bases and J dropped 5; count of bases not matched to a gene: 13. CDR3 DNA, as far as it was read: TGCGCCAGCAGCTGGGGGACTAGCGGGAGGGGATTTGGTGAGGAGACC. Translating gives CASSWGTSGRGFGEET. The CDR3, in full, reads CASSWGTSGRGFGEETQYF. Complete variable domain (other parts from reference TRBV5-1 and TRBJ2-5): KAGVTQTPRYLIKTRGQQVTLSCSPISGHRSVSWYQQTPGQGLQFLFEYFSETQRNKGNFPGRFSGRQFSNSRSEMNVSTLELGDSALYLCASSWGTSGRGFGEETQYFGPGTRLLVL.

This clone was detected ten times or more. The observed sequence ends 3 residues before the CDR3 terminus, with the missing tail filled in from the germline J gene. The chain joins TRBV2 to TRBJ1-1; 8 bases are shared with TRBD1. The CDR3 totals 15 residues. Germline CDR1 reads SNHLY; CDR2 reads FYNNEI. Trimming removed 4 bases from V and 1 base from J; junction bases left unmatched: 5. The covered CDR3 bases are TGTGCCAGCAGTGGCAGGGGGCGCGGGAACACTGAA. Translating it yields CASSGRGRGNTE. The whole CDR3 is CASSGRGRGNTEAFF.